This entry lists 30 T cell receptor beta chains sequenced from one sample in a study of T cell responses to AZD1222 COVID-19 vaccine (dated by TCRdb to the early 2020s). Library method: the immunoSEQ multiplex PCR assay. Entries here come from immuneACCESS through TCRdb and include only in-frame sequences with V and J called. Some clones fail to appear in such tables; in the studies checked, an unresolved V gene covers under half of the shortfall, and the cause of the remainder is unknown. The table for this sample lists approximately 150,000 clones; around 88% of them were counted only once. The top ten clones comprise 2% to 2.5% of the sample. The sample's time point label, in plain terms: baseline before first vaccination. Sequencing was performed on peripheral blood, taken on day 0 of AZD1222 vaccination. Every receptor here comes from an adult in good health.

This chain links TRBV2 with TRBJ2-7, with 8 bases identical to TRBD1. After removal of 6 bases from V and 7 bases from J, the junction contained 17 bases not matched to a gene. The germline CDR1 and CDR2 sequences are SNHLY and FYNNEI. The CDR3 consists of 16 residues. The CDR3 bases are TGTGCCAGCAGCGAGGAACCCGGGACAGGATCGCGGGAGCAGTACTTC. It yields the protein CASSEEPGTGSREQYF. Full variable domain (missing parts from reference TRBV2 and TRBJ2-7): EPEVTQTPSHQVTQMGQEVILRCVPISNHLYFYWYRQILGQKVEFLVSFYNNEISEKSEIFDDQFSVERPDGSNFTLKIRSTKLEDSAMYFCASSEEPGTGSREQYFGPGTRLTVT.

The chain employs TRBV7-8 and TRBJ2-3; TRBD2 agrees at 10 bases. The CDR3 totals 16 residues. The V gene's germline CDR1 is SGHVS and CDR2 FQNEAQ. V gave up 5 bases and J gave up 4 bases; unmatched junction bases: 9. The DNA of the CDR3 is TGTGCCAGCAGCCAGTGGGCTAGCGGGAGTTCAGATACGCAGTATTTT. Protein: CASSQWASGSSDTQYF. Filled out from reference TRBV7-8 and TRBJ2-3, the complete variable domain reads GAGVSQSPRYKVAKRGQDVALRCDPISGHVSLFWYQQALGQGPEFLTYFQNEAQLDKSGLPSDRFFAERPEGSVSTLKIQRTQQEDSAVYLCASSQWASGSSDTQYFGPGTRLTVL.

This clone has just one count. This chain links TRBV7-9 with TRBJ2-7, with TRBD2 identical over 7 bases. This CDR3 spans 15 amino acids. The germline gives CDR1 SEHNR, CDR2 FQNEAQ (reference sequence). The junction had 8 bases not matched to a gene; V was cut back by 4 bases and J by 2 bases. CDR3 in amino acids: CASSSNPGGAYEQYF. The CDR3 DNA reads as TGTGCCAGCAGCTCCAACCCGGGGGGAGCCTACGAGCAGTACTTC.

The V call is TRBV6-4, the J call TRBJ2-7; D ambiguous. The CDR3 covers 15 residues. From germline, CDR1 is MRHNA and CDR2 SNTAGT. V dropped 3 bases and J dropped 6 bases, with 18 bases sitting between them. The CDR3 DNA is TGTGCCAGCAGTGAAGTTGGGCCTATCCACTGCGAGCAGTACTTC. This encodes CASSEVGPIHCEQYF.

A word on this clone: Different DNA sequences within this sample yield the same CDR3. The chain is built from TRBV5-1 and TRBJ2-7; D is uncertain. Trimming cost V 0 bases and J 4 bases, with 5 bases left between them. CDR1 is SGHRS, CDR2 YFSETQ, per germline. The CDR3 is 12 residues long. CDR3 region: CASSLEGYEQYF. The CDR3 DNA reads TGCGCCAGCAGCTTGGAAGGGTACGAGCAGTACTTC.

This rearrangement joins TRBV7-6 to TRBJ2-2; D tentatively reads TRBD1 or TRBD2 (5 bases each). V was trimmed by 3 bases and J by 2 bases, leaving 19 bases between them. Germline CDR1 is SGHVS and CDR2 is FNYEAQ. This CDR3 region has 18 residues. CDR3 amino acids: CASSLPWDARGNTGELFF. Here the CDR3 DNA reads TGTGCCAGCAGCTTGCCCTGGGACGCCCGTGGAAACACCGGGGAGCTGTTTTTT. Full variable domain (outside the CDR3, taken from reference TRBV7-6 and TRBJ2-2): GAGVSQSPRYKVTKRGQDVALRCDPISGHVSLYWYRQALGQGPEFLTYFNYEAQQDKSGLPNDRFSAERPEGSISTLTIQRTEQRDSAMYRCASSLPWDARGNTGELFFGEGSRLTVL.

The J gene is TRBJ2-7, the V gene TRBV28; 9 positions match TRBD2. This CDR3 has 14 amino acids. The germline gives CDR1 MDHEN, CDR2 SYDVKM. The V and J ends lost 4 bases and 7 bases, in that order; junction bases with no gene match: 8. The CDR3 DNA follows: TGTGCCAGCAGTTGGGGCGGGAGGGCCAGTGAGCAGTACTTC. Protein sequence: CASSWGGRASEQYF.

The chain joins TRBV7-9 to TRBJ1-2, with 8 bases that match TRBD1. Germline assignment: CDR1 SEHNR and CDR2 FQNEAQ (reference sequence). CDR3 length: 15 amino acids. V gave up 5 bases and J gave up 8 bases; unmatched junction bases: 13. This CDR3 reads CASSAETGARDGYTF. The CDR3 DNA reads as TGTGCCAGCAGCGCAGAGACAGGGGCCAGGGACGGCTACACCTTC.

The gene calls are TRBV9 and TRBJ1-2; tentative D call: TRBD1 (5 bases). Germline loops: CDR1 SGDLS, CDR2 YYNGEE. Trimming took off 0 bases at V and 6 bases at J, with 18 bases between the two ends. The CDR3 loop spans 16 amino acids. The CDR3 loop is CASSVATAGRLHGYTF. The CDR3 DNA sequence: TGTGCCAGCAGCGTAGCTACGGCAGGGCGACTGCATGGCTACACCTTC.

The V and J genes are TRBV15 and TRBJ2-3, with a possible D match to TRBD2 (5 bases). Germline V gives CDR1 LNHNV, CDR2 YYDKDF (reference sequence). V gave up 0 bases and J gave up 6 bases, with 13 bases separating them. This CDR3 comprises 15 residues. In DNA form, the CDR3 reads TGTGCCACCAGCAGAGAGACGGGATGGGCGGATACGCAGTATTTT. This codes for CATSRETGWADTQYF.

In nucleotides, the CDR3 is TGTGCCAGCAGCTTAATTTTAACGGGGGTACCTTACAATGAGCAGTTCTTC. It translates to CASSLILTGVPYNEQFF. The rearrangement uses TRBV11-3 and TRBJ2-1; possibly TRBD2 for D (6 bases). CDR3 length: 17 amino acids. Trimming shortened V by 2 bases and J by 4 bases, and 18 bases separated the two germline ends. From germline, CDR1 is SGHNT and CDR2 YENEEA.

The chain joins TRBV24-1 to TRBJ2-7, with D unresolved. CDR1 and CDR2 (germline): KGHDR, SFDVKD. The V end was cut by 5 bases, the J end by 4 bases, with 11 bases between. There are 13 residues in the CDR3. In DNA form, the CDR3 reads TGTGCCACCAGTGCTCCCGGTGGGTACGAGCAGTACTTC. Its translation: CATSAPGGYEQYF.

The CDR3, as DNA: TGTGCCAGCAGTCCACTACAGGGTGGGGAGCCCCAGCATTTT. This gives the protein CASSPLQGGEPQHF. This rearrangement joins TRBV28 to TRBJ1-5; D perhaps matches TRBD1 (6 bases). V was cut by 5 bases and J by 8 bases, with 16 bases left in between. This CDR3 comprises 14 residues. Germline CDR1 reads MDHEN; CDR2 reads SYDVKM.

The chain carries TRBV12-3 or TRBV12-4 and TRBJ1-2; D not resolved. CDR3 size: 10 residues. Trimming pared 11 bases from V and 10 bases from J, leaving 14 bases between. Here the CDR3 DNA reads TGTGCCTCCTCCGGCAGAGACTACACCTTC. Encoded protein: CASSGRDYTF.

The CDR3 protein is CAWRPFAEAFF. Written as DNA, the CDR3 is TGTGCCTGGAGGCCGTTTGCTGAAGCTTTCTTT. The V and J genes are TRBV30 and TRBJ1-1; D ambiguous. Trimming removed 3 bases from V and 6 bases from J, with 8 bases in between. Per germline, CDR1 GTSNPN and CDR2 SVGIG (reference sequence). The CDR3 is made up of 11 amino acids.

The rearrangement joins TRBV7-2 to TRBJ2-1; D uncertain. V shed 3 bases and J shed 8 bases, with 8 bases lying between them. CDR3 length equals 12 residues. The germline CDR1 and CDR2 sequences are SGHTA and FQGNSA. The CDR3 reads CASSLGGDEQFF. In DNA, the CDR3 is TGTGCCAGCAGCTTGGGCGGCGATGAGCAGTTCTTC.

V and J are TRBV24-1 and TRBJ1-5; possibly TRBD1 for D (6 bases). Germline CDR1 and CDR2: KGHDR and SFDVKD. The ends were cut back, 4 bases at V and 3 bases at J, with 9 bases in the middle. The CDR3 runs 14 residues. The CDR3 DNA reads TGTGCCACCAGTGACAGGGGATACAATCAGCCCCAGCATTTT. It codes for CATSDRGYNQPQHF.

The sample holds a few counts of this clone. The chain employs TRBV24-1 and TRBJ2-6; the D is unclear. Germline V gene sequence: CDR1 KGHDR, CDR2 SFDVKD. The CDR3 has 17 residues. V shed 4 bases and J shed 0 bases, with 12 bases lying between them. The DNA of the CDR3 is TGTGCCACCAGTGACCCAGCCTTAAGCTCTGGGGCCAACGTCCTGACTTTC. As protein: CATSDPALSSGANVLTF.

In its sample, this clone was seen a few times. V usage is TRBV3-1 (or the pseudogene TRBV3-2) and J usage is TRBJ2-7; 8 bases line up with TRBD1. Trimming removed 4 bases from V and 0 bases from J; junction bases left unmatched: 5. Per germline, CDR1 LGHDT and CDR2 YNNKEL (reference sequence). CDR3 length: 15 amino acids. The CDR3 protein is CASSRGQEISYEQYF. The CDR3 nucleotides are TGTGCCAGCAGCCGGGGACAGGAGATCTCCTACGAGCAGTACTTC.

This chain uses TRBV14 with TRBJ2-1; 7 nucleotides line up with TRBD2. J gave up 2 bases and V 1 base, and 8 bases lay outside the gene matches. Per the germline V gene, CDR1 is SGHDN and CDR2 is FVKESK. CDR3 length: 17 amino acids. CDR3 amino acids: CASSQAGSGLPYNEQFF. The CDR3 DNA is TGTGCCAGCAGCCAAGCAGGTAGCGGGCTACCCTACAATGAGCAGTTCTTC.

The V and J genes are TRBV7-9 and TRBJ2-5, with D possibly TRBD2 on 5 matching bases. This CDR3 is 14 amino acids long. CDR1 is SEHNR and CDR2 is FQNEAQ in the germline V gene (reference sequence). Trimming shortened V by 5 bases and J by 5 bases, and 15 bases separated the two germline ends. CDR3 in amino acids: CASSPDWSSETQYF. CDR3 coding DNA: TGTGCCAGCAGCCCGGACTGGTCCTCCGAGACCCAGTACTTC.

The CDR3 spells CASSLGAQGGNQPQHF. In nucleotides, the CDR3 is TGCGCCAGCAGCTTGGGGGCGCAAGGCGGCAATCAGCCCCAGCATTTT. V is TRBV5-1 and J is TRBJ1-5, with unresolved D. The CDR3 covers 16 residues. With 0 bases removed from V and 2 bases from J, the gap between germline ends came to 12 bases. The germline CDR1 and CDR2 sequences are SGHRS and YFSETQ.

This clone was counted a few times. Other DNA sequences within the sample encode an identical CDR3. V usage is TRBV11-3 and J usage is TRBJ2-3; D is unresolved. There are 14 residues in the CDR3. Trimming pared 6 bases from V and 0 bases from J, leaving 10 bases between. Germline CDR1 SGHNT, CDR2 YENEEA. CDR3 sequence reads: CASSFSGSTDTQYF. CDR3 DNA: TGTGCCAGCAGTTTCTCCGGCAGCACAGATACGCAGTATTTT.

This chain uses TRBV3-1 (or the pseudogene TRBV3-2) with TRBJ2-4, with D perhaps matching TRBD1 or TRBD2 (5 bases each). The CDR3 contains 12 residues. Per germline, CDR1 LGHDT and CDR2 YNNKEL (reference sequence). With 4 bases removed from V and 7 bases from J, the gap between germline ends came to 8 bases. The CDR3 here is CASSLEGNIQYF. The CDR3 DNA reads as TGTGCCAGCAGCCTAGAGGGGAACATTCAGTACTTC.

The chain joins TRBV9 to TRBJ1-5; D remains unclear. Deletions cut 5 bases from V and 5 bases from J, with 11 bases between. CDR3 length equals 13 residues. The germline gives CDR1 SGDLS, CDR2 YYNGEE. DNA of the CDR3: TGTGCCAGCAGTACGGCCCCTGATCAGCCCCAGCATTTT. Protein sequence: CASSTAPDQPQHF.

The rearrangement links TRBV11-3 to TRBJ2-5; D is unresolved. This CDR3 is built from 14 residues. Germline lookup yields CDR1 SGHNT and CDR2 YENEEA. V shed 1 base and J shed 7 bases, with 13 bases lying between them. CDR3 coding DNA: TGTGCCAGCAGCTTAGGGTATAGGAAAGGGACCCAGTACTTC. This translates into CASSLGYRKGTQYF.

The rearrangement links TRBV7-9 to TRBJ1-5, with 7 positions matching TRBD1. V was clipped by 5 bases and J by 2 bases; unmatched bases: 3. Germline V gene lookup returns CDR1 SEHNR and CDR2 FQNEAQ (reference sequence). CDR3 length equals 14 residues. This CDR3 reads CASSPGTGNQPQHF. In DNA form, the CDR3 reads TGTGCCAGCAGCCCTGGGACAGGCAATCAGCCCCAGCATTTT.

J is TRBJ1-4 and V is TRBV27, with 11 bases identical to TRBD1. The CDR3 totals 15 residues. CDR1 MNHEY and CDR2 SMNVEV come from the germline V gene (reference sequence). The ends lost 3 bases at V and 4 bases at J; junction bases unmatched: 1. The CDR3 is CASSLDRGRNEKLFF. CDR3 sequence (DNA): TGTGCCAGCAGTTTGGACAGGGGGCGTAATGAAAAACTGTTTTTT. Together with reference TRBV27 and TRBJ1-4, the CDR3 gives the full variable domain: EAQVTQNPRYLITVTGKKLTVTCSQNMNHEYMSWYRQDPGLGLRQIYYSMNVEVTDKGDVPEGYKVSRKEKRNFPLILESPSPNQTSLYFCASSLDRGRNEKLFFGSGTQLSVL.

The chain recombines TRBV2 with TRBJ2-7; perhaps TRBD1 as D (6 bases). This CDR3 is 14 amino acids long. V was pared by 3 bases and J by 0 bases, with 9 bases between. Germline V gene data show CDR1 as SNHLY and CDR2 as FYNNEI. The CDR3 DNA reads as TGTGCCAGCAGTGATCCGGACAGCTCCTACGAGCAGTACTTC. Translation gives CASSDPDSSYEQYF.

This clone was counted a single time. The chain uses TRBV9 and TRBJ2-7; 9 bases agree with TRBD2. The CDR3 totals 15 residues. CDR1 and CDR2 (germline): SGDLS, YYNGEE. J lost 4 bases, V lost 0 bases, and 5 bases had no gene match. The CDR3 sequence is CASSVGDSGRYEQYF. For the CDR3, the DNA is TGTGCCAGCAGCGTAGGAGATAGCGGGAGATACGAGCAGTACTTC.